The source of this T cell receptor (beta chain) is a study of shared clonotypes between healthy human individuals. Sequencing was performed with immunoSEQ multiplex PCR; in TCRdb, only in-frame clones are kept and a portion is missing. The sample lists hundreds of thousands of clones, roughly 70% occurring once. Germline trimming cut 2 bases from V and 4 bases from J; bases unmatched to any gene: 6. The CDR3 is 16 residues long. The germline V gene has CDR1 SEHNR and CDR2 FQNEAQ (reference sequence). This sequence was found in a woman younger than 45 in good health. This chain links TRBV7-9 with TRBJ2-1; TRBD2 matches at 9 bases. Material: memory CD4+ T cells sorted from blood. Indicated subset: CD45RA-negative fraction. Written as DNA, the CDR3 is TGTGCCAGCAGCTTATGGGCTAGCGGGACGTACAATGAGCAGTTCTTC. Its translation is CASSLWASGTYNEQFF.